The T cell receptor (beta chain) under discussion was sequenced for a study of shared clonotypes between healthy human individuals. Study-level results: The researchers took only blood, and tissue repertoires probably look different.

The CDR3 runs to 14 residues. Per the germline V gene, CDR1 is SGHDT and CDR2 is YYEEEE. The V and J ends lost 0 bases and 1 base respectively, with 7 bases between them. Details on this clone: The antigen is unknown.

Positively selected for CCR7, the CD45RO-negative cells used as naive CD8 cells excluded terminally differentiated effector memory CD45RA+ cells. Libraries were prepared by immunoSEQ multiplex PCR; TCRdb keeps only in-frame clonotypes and omits some of them. This sample carries fewer than 700,000 clones, about 95% of them seen once, and the ten largest clones take about 0.11%. The sequenced material came from naive CD8+ T cells sorted from blood. This chain joins TRBV5-6 and TRBJ1-1; D is unclear. The clonotype was recovered from a woman between 25 and 40 years old in good health. CDR3 protein: CASSLERRNTEAFF. The CDR3 bases are TGTGCCAGCAGCTTGGAACGGAGGAACACTGAAGCTTTCTTT.